The 6 T cell receptor beta chains below come from one sample, sequenced in a study of blood T cell repertoires in COVID-19. The method was immunoSEQ multiplex PCR; TCRdb's version includes in-frame clones alone and lacks a portion of them. This table has 150,000 to 200,000 clones, 82% appearing once. Sequences were obtained from peripheral blood. These receptors were obtained from a woman in her 70s with acute or convalescent COVID-19.

V is TRBV6-5 and J is TRBJ2-3; D possibly corresponds to TRBD1 (7 bases). The germline V and J ends were trimmed by 8 bases and 1 base, with 16 bases remaining between them. From germline, CDR1 is MNHEY and CDR2 SVGAGI. The CDR3 sequence is 15 residues long. The CDR3 protein is CASGIGGGGTDTQYF. The CDR3 DNA reads as TGTGCCAGCGGAATAGGGGGCGGGGGCACAGATACGCAGTATTTT.

CDR3 loop: CASSFSVAETDTQYF. Here the CDR3 DNA reads TGTGCCAGCAGCTTCTCCGTAGCGGAGACAGATACGCAGTATTTT. The chain uses TRBV7-6 and TRBJ2-3; perhaps TRBD2 as D (6 bases). The CDR3 spans 15 residues. Trimming removed 3 bases from V and 3 bases from J, with 13 bases in between. CDR1 and CDR2 from the germline V gene are SGHVS and FNYEAQ.

The rearrangement joins TRBV6-5 to TRBJ2-1; 9 bases are a match to TRBD2. Germline V gene lookup returns CDR1 MNHEY and CDR2 SVGAGI. The CDR3 runs 16 residues. The V segment lost 0 bases and the J segment 10 bases; nucleotides outside the gene matches: 10. CDR3 region: CASSYSSREGPGEQFF. The CDR3 DNA follows: TGTGCCAGCAGTTACTCGTCGCGGGAGGGCCCCGGGGAGCAGTTCTTC.

This chain joins TRBV28 and TRBJ2-1; possible D gene TRBD1, 6 bases. V was shortened by 6 bases and J by 4 bases, with 10 bases between the two germline ends. Germline lookup yields CDR1 MDHEN and CDR2 SYDVKM. The CDR3 is 13 amino acids. The CDR3 here is CASRRQGYNEQFF. In DNA form, the CDR3 reads TGTGCCAGCAGACGCCAGGGGTACAATGAGCAGTTCTTC.

This chain connects TRBV2 to TRBJ2-7; 8 nucleotides agree with TRBD1. Trimming took 5 bases from V and 4 from J; bases not matched to a gene: 10. The CDR3 length is 15 residues. In germline, CDR1 is SNHLY, CDR2 FYNNEI. In DNA form, the CDR3 reads TGTGCCAGCAGTCCCTCAGGGGGCAGTGGATACGAGCAGTACTTC. It is translated as CASSPSGGSGYEQYF.

J is TRBJ1-1 and V is TRBV24-1, with a tentative D call TRBD1 (6 bases). Trimming left V 3 bases short and J 4 bases short, with 20 bases between. Germline V gene sequence: CDR1 KGHDR, CDR2 SFDVKD. The length of the CDR3 is 17 residues. CDR3 coding DNA: TGTGCCACCAGTGATCGAGCCCCAGGGGTCTCCGGCACTGAAGCTTTCTTT. Translated: CATSDRAPGVSGTEAFF.